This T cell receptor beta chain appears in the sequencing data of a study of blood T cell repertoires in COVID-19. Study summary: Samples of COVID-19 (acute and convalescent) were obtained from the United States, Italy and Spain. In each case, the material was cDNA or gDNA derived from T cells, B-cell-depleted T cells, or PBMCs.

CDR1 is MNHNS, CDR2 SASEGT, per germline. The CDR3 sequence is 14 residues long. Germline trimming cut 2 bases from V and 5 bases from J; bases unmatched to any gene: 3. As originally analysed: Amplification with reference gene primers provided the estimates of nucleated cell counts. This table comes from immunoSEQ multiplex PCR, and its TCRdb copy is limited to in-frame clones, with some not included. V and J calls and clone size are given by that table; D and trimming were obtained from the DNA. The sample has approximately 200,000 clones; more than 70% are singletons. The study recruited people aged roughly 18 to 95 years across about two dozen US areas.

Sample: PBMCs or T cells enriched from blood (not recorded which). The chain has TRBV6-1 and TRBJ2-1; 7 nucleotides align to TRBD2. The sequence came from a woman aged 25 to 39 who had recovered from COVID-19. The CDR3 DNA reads TGTGCCAGCAGTGAACGCGGGAGTAACAATGAGCAGTTCTTC. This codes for CASSERGSNNEQFF.